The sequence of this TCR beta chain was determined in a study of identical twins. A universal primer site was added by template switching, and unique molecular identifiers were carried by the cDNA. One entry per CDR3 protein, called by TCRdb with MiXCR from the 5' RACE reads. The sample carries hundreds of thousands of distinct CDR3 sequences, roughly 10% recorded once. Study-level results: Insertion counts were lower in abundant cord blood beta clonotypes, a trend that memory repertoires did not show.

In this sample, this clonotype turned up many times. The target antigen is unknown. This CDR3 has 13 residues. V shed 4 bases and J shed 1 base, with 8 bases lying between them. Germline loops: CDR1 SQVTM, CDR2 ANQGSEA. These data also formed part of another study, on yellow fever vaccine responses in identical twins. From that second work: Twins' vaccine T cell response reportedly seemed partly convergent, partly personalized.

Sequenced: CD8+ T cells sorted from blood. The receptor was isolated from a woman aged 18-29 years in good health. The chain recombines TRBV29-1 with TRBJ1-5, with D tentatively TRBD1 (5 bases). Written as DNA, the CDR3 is TGCAGCGTTGTCGGGGGGAGCAATCAGCCCCAGCATTTT. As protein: CSVVGGSNQPQHF.